A selection of T cell receptor beta chains follows, all from one sample in a study of blood T cell repertoires in COVID-19. Profiled with immunoSEQ multiplex PCR; TCRdb holds only in-frame clones, not every one. The sample yields around 160,000 clones, 80% to 85% seen once. The sequencing input was peripheral blood. The receptor source for this set is a human donor in a cohort sampled during active COVID-19. The CDR3 runs from the conserved cysteine through the conserved F or W. The D gene is left open where the match is weak. Where a row states a size, it is once, few, many or the class of an expanded clone; other rows omit it.

D gene	clone size	J gene	V gene	CDR3 protein	CDR3 DNA
TRBD2	NA	TRBJ2-1	TRBV30	CAWRWAGVNEQFF	TGTGCCTGGAGATGGGCGGGGGTCAATGAGCAGTTCTTC
TRBD1	NA	TRBJ1-5	TRBV7-7	CASSETPGTVVNQPQHF	TGTGCTAGCAGCGAAACCCCCGGGACAGTGGTCAATCAGCCCCAGCATTTT
NA	NA	TRBJ1-5	TRBV7-9	CASSLPLQPQHF	TGTGCCAGCAGCTTACCCCTACAGCCCCAGCATTTT
NA	NA	TRBJ1-1	TRBV27	CASRETGLSEAFF	TGTGCCAGCAGAGAAACAGGGCTGAGTGAAGCTTTCTTT
NA	NA	TRBJ1-2	TRBV14	CASSQQVGVHGYTF	TGTGCCAGCAGCCAACAGGTCGGGGTGCATGGCTACACCTTC
NA	NA	TRBJ1-1	TRBV19	CASSYQGLNTEAFF	TGTGCCAGTAGCTACCAGGGGTTGAACACTGAAGCTTTCTTT
NA	few	TRBJ2-5	TRBV3-1/TRBV3-2	CASSPHQKTQYF	TGTGCCAGCAGCCCACACCAGAAGACCCAGTACTTC
NA	NA	TRBJ1-5	TRBV19	CASSGGLRPDQPQHF	TGTGCCAGTAGTGGGGGACTCAGGCCGGATCAGCCCCAGCATTTT
NA	NA	TRBJ2-7	TRBV4-1	CASSQDVAGAGGHEQYF	TGCGCCAGCAGCCAAGATGTGGCAGGGGCAGGTGGGCACGAGCAGTACTTC
NA	NA	TRBJ2-7	TRBV11-3	CASSLGVQGSYEQYF	TGTGCCAGCAGCTTAGGGGTCCAGGGGTCCTACGAGCAGTACTTC
TRBD2	NA	TRBJ2-5	TRBV2	CASRGFGSSGGHQETQYF	TGTGCCAGCAGGGGGTTTGGTTCTAGCGGGGGGCACCAAGAGACCCAGTACTTC
TRBD2	NA	TRBJ2-5	TRBV5-6	CASRLAGGLNLETQYF	TGTGCCAGCAGACTAGCGGGGGGGCTGAATTTAGAGACCCAGTACTTC
NA	NA	TRBJ1-5	TRBV2	CASRGHTGPQPQHF	TGTGCCAGCAGGGGACATACGGGGCCTCAGCCCCAGCATTTT
NA	few	TRBJ1-5	TRBV27	CASSGALTGGQPQHF	TGTGCCAGCAGCGGCGCATTGACCGGAGGACAGCCCCAGCATTTT
NA	NA	TRBJ1-6	TRBV6-1	CASSENWAGVRGTLHF	TGTGCCAGCAGTGAAAATTGGGCGGGCGTCCGGGGGACCCTCCACTTT
NA	NA	TRBJ1-2	TRBV11-2	CASSLGGNFGYTF	TGTGCCAGCAGCTTAGGAGGGAACTTTGGCTACACCTTC
NA	NA	TRBJ2-7	TRBV3-1/TRBV3-2	CASSQDGSSYEQYF	TGTGCCAGCAGCCAAGATGGCAGCTCCTACGAGCAGTACTTC
NA	NA	TRBJ1-1	TRBV5-6	CASSLAQGNTEAFF	TGTGCCAGCAGCTTGGCTCAGGGGAACACTGAAGCTTTCTTT
TRBD1	NA	TRBJ2-5	TRBV6-2/TRBV6-3	CASSYSLARGETQYF	TGTGCCAGCAGCTACTCCCTGGCCAGGGGGGAGACCCAGTACTTC
TRBD1	NA	TRBJ2-7	TRBV6-1	CASSEEGATF	TGTGCCAGCAGTGAAGAGGGGGCGACCTTC
TRBD1	NA	TRBJ2-7	TRBV18	CASSPPMGQGDEQYF	TGTGCCAGCTCACCACCCATGGGACAGGGGGACGAGCAGTACTTC
NA	once	TRBJ1-6	TRBV28	CASSLMRSPLHF	TGTGCCAGCAGTTTAATGAGGTCACCCCTCCACTTT
NA	NA	TRBJ1-3	TRBV25-1	CATGQGNTIYF	TGTGCCACCGGTCAAGGAAACACCATATATTTT
TRBD1	once	TRBJ2-2	TRBV9	CASSVDPGGITGELFF	TGTGCCAGCAGCGTAGACCCAGGGGGTATCACCGGGGAGCTGTTTTTT
NA	NA	TRBJ1-1	TRBV6-5	CASSYSNRVNTEAFF	TGTGCCAGCAGTTACTCGAACAGGGTGAACACTGAAGCTTTCTTT
NA	NA	TRBJ1-2	TRBV21-1	CASSHRLYDYTF	TGTGCCAGCAGTCATAGACTCTATGACTACACCTTC
TRBD1	NA	TRBJ1-1	TRBV5-1	CASSPGTGGWLNTEAFF	TGCGCCAGCAGCCCCGGGACAGGGGGATGGCTGAACACTGAAGCTTTCTTT
NA	few	TRBJ2-1	TRBV4-1	CASSQDLGPKFNEQFF	TGCGCCAGCAGCCAAGATTTGGGGCCCAAATTCAATGAGCAGTTCTTC
TRBD2	NA	TRBJ2-3	TRBV4-3	CASSQEVSGGTSTDTQYF	TGCGCCAGCAGCCAAGAAGTCAGCGGGGGAACTAGCACAGATACGCAGTATTTT
TRBD1	NA	TRBJ1-6	TRBV29-1	CSVGRDSNSPLHF	TGCAGCGTAGGCCGGGACAGCAATTCACCCCTCCACTTT
NA	NA	TRBJ2-7	TRBV19	CASSQTPGEQYF	TGTGCCAGTAGCCAAACCCCCGGCGAGCAGTACTTC
NA	NA	TRBJ2-7	TRBV29-1	CSVRATVEQYF	TGCAGCGTTCGGGCGACAGTCGAGCAGTACTTC
NA	once	TRBJ1-1	TRBV6-5	CASSYSERGEAFF	TGTGCCAGCAGTTACTCGGAAAGGGGAGAAGCTTTCTTT
TRBD1	NA	TRBJ1-1	TRBV5-1	CASRSGTANTEAFF	TGCGCCAGCAGATCCGGGACAGCCAACACTGAAGCTTTCTTT
TRBD1	NA	TRBJ1-6	TRBV6-5	CASRAGGQGSSPLHF	TGTGCCAGCAGAGCTGGGGGACAGGGGTCTTCACCCCTCCACTTT
TRBD1	NA	TRBJ2-5	TRBV11-3	CASSSDRSQETQYF	TGTGCCAGCAGCTCGGACAGGAGCCAAGAGACCCAGTACTTC
TRBD1	few	TRBJ2-3	TRBV15	CATIRRGSGTDTQYF	TGTGCCACCATACGCAGGGGGTCGGGCACAGATACGCAGTATTTT
NA	NA	TRBJ2-3	TRBV5-1	CASSSTRSKYF	TGCGCCAGCAGCTCGACACGAAGCAAGTATTTT
NA	NA	TRBJ1-1	TRBV2	CASMAELEGTEAFF	TGTGCCAGCATGGCGGAGTTGGAGGGAACTGAAGCTTTCTTT
NA	NA	TRBJ1-2	TRBV28	CASSIVTASYGYTF	TGTGCCAGCAGTATCGTAACTGCCTCCTATGGCTACACCTTC
NA	few	TRBJ1-1	TRBV28	CASSPLRGTEAFF	TGTGCCAGCAGTCCCCTGCGAGGGACTGAAGCTTTCTTT
NA	once	TRBJ1-2	TRBV3-1/TRBV3-2	CASSWEGANYGYTF	TGTGCCAGCAGCTGGGAGGGGGCTAACTATGGCTACACCTTC
NA	once	TRBJ1-2	TRBV4-3	CASSQDRGIGGYTF	TGCGCCAGCAGCCAAGATCGGGGGATCGGTGGCTACACCTTC
TRBD2	NA	TRBJ2-5	TRBV30	CAWSAERGAGQETQYF	TGTGCCTGGAGTGCGGAGCGGGGGGCGGGGCAAGAGACCCAGTACTTC
NA	NA	TRBJ1-2	TRBV18	CASSSPDRTNYGYTF	TGTGCCAGCTCTTCTCCGGACAGAACTAACTATGGCTACACCTTC
TRBD1	NA	TRBJ1-2	TRBV5-1	CASSSGTDYGYTF	TGCGCCAGCAGCTCCGGGACAGACTATGGCTACACCTTC
NA	NA	TRBJ2-5	TRBV12-5	CASGSPSGTQYF	TGTGCTAGTGGTTCCCCCTCCGGGACCCAGTACTTC
NA	NA	TRBJ1-5	TRBV6-2/TRBV6-3	CASSYGSWAVDSNQPQHF	TGTGCCAGCAGTTACGGATCTTGGGCAGTAGATAGCAATCAGCCCCAGCATTTT
NA	NA	TRBJ1-1	TRBV2	CASSELGGLNTEAFF	TGTGCCAGCAGTGAATTGGGGGGGCTGAACACTGAAGCTTTCTTT
NA	NA	TRBJ2-1	TRBV9	CASSGENLWNEQFF	TGTGCCAGCAGCGGCGAAAACCTTTGGAATGAGCAGTTCTTC
NA	NA	TRBJ2-6	TRBV7-2	CASSGGTGRPGANVLTF	TGTGCCAGCAGCGGAGGGACTGGGCGGCCTGGGGCCAACGTCCTGACTTTC
NA	once	TRBJ2-5	TRBV3-1/TRBV3-2	CASSQVEGGETQYF	TGTGCCAGCAGCCAAGTGGAGGGCGGAGAGACCCAGTACTTC
NA	NA	TRBJ1-5	TRBV27	CASSPQEGLDQPQHF	TGTGCCAGCAGCCCACAGGAGGGACTGGATCAGCCCCAGCATTTT
TRBD1	NA	TRBJ1-2	TRBV19	CASSTRPGQGKSGYTF	TGTGCCAGTAGTACGCGGCCGGGACAGGGGAAGAGTGGCTACACCTTC
TRBD2	once	TRBJ2-5	TRBV7-2	CASSLGAGGPQETQYF	TGTGCCAGCAGCTTAGGTGCGGGGGGCCCCCAAGAGACCCAGTACTTC